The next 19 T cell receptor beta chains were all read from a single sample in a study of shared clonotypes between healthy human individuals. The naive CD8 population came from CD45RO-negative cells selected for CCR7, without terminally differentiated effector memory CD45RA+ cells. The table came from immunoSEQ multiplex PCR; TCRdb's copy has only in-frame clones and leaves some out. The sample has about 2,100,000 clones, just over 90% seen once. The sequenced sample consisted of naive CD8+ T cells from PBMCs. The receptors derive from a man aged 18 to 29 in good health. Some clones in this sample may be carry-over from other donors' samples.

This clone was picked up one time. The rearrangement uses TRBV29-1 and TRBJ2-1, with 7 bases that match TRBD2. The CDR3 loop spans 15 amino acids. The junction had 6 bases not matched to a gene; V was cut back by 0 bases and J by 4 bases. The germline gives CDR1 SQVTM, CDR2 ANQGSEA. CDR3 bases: TGCAGCGTTGAAGAGGGTCGGGAGGCATACAATGAGCAGTTCTTC. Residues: CSVEEGREAYNEQFF.

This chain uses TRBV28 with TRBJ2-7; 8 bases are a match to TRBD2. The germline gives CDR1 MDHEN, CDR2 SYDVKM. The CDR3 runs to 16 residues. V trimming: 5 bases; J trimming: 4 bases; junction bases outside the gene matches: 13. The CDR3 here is CASSPRGGTGIYEQYF. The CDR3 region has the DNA TGTGCCAGCAGTCCTCGGGGGGGTACAGGTATATACGAGCAGTACTTC.

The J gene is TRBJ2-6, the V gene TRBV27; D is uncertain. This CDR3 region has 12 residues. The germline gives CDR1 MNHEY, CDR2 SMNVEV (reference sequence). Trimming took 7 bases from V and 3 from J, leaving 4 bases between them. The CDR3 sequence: CASKGGANVLTF. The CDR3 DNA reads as TGTGCCAGCAAAGGTGGGGCCAACGTCCTGACTTTC.

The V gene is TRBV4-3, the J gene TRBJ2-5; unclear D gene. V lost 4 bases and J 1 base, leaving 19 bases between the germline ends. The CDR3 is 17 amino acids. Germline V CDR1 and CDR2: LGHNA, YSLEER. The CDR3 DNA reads TGCGCCAGCAGCCCACACCACTGGGCAGTAACCCAAGAGACCCAGTACTTC. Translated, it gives CASSPHHWAVTQETQYF.

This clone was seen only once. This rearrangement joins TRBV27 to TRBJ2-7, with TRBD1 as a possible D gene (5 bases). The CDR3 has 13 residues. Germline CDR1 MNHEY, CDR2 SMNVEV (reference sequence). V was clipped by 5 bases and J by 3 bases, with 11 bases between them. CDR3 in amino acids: CASSPDKFYEQYF. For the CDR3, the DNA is TGTGCCAGCAGTCCGGACAAATTCTACGAGCAGTACTTC.

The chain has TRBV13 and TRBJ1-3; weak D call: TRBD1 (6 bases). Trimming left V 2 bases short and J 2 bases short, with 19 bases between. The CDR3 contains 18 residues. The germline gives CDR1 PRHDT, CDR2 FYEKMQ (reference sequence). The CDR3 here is CASSLSTIRTVTGNTIYF. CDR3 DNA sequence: TGTGCCAGCAGCTTATCGACTATCAGGACAGTCACTGGAAACACCATATATTTT.

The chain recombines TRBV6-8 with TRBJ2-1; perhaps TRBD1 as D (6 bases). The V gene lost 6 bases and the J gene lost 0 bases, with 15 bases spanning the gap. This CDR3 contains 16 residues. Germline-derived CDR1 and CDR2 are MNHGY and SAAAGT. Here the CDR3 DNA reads TGTGCCAGCAGCCCCACACCGGGACACTCCTACAATGAGCAGTTCTTC. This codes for CASSPTPGHSYNEQFF.

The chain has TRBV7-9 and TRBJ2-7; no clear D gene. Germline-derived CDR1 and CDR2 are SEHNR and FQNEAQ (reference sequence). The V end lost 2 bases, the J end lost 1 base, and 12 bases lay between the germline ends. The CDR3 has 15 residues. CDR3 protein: CASSLTPGPSYEQYF. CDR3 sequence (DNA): TGTGCCAGCAGCTTAACTCCGGGCCCATCCTACGAGCAGTACTTC. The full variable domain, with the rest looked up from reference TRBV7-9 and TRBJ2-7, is DTGVSQNPRHKITKRGQNVTFRCDPISEHNRLYWYRQTLGQGPEFLTYFQNEAQLEKSRLLSDRFSAERPKGSFSTLEIQRTEQGDSAMYLCASSLTPGPSYEQYFGPGTRLTVT.

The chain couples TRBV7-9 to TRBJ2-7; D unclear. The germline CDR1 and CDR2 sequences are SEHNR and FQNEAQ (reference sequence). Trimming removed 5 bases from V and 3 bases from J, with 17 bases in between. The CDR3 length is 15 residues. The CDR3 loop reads CASSGPGQSLYEQYF. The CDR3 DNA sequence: TGTGCCAGCAGCGGGCCGGGCCAGTCACTCTACGAGCAGTACTTC.

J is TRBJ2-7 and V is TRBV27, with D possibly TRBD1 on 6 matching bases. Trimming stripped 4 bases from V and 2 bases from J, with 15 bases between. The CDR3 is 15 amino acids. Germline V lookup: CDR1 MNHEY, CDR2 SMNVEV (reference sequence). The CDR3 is CASSWTASPPYEQYF. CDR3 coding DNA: TGTGCCAGCAGTTGGACAGCCTCTCCTCCCTACGAGCAGTACTTC.

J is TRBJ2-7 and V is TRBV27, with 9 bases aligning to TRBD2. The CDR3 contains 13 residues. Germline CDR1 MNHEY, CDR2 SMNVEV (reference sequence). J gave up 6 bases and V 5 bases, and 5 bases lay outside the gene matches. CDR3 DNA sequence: TGTGCCAGCAGTCCGCGGGAGGGGGCCGAGCAGTACTTC. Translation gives CASSPREGAEQYF.

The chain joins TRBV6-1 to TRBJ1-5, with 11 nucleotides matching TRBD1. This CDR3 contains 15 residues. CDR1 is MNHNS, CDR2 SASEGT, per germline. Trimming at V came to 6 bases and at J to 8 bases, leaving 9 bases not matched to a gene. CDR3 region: CASRLEDRGLEPQHF. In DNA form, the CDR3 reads TGTGCCAGCAGACTAGAGGACAGGGGGCTTGAGCCCCAGCATTTT.

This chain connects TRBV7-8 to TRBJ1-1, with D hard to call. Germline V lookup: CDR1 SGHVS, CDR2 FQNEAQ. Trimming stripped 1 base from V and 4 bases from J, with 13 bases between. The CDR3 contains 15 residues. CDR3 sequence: CASSLGIRPATEAFF. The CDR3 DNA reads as TGTGCCAGCAGCTTAGGTATCCGGCCGGCCACTGAAGCTTTCTTT.

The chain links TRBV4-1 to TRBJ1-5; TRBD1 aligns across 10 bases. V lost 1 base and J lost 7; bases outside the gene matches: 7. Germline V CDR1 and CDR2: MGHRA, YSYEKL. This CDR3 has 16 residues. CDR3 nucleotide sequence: TGCGCCAGCAGCCAAGGGGACAGGGGCGGTGAACAGCCCCAGCATTTT. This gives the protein CASSQGDRGGEQPQHF.

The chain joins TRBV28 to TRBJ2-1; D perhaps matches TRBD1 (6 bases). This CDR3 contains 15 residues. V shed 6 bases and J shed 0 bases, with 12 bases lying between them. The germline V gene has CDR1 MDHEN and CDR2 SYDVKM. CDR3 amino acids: CASRQGLSSYNEQFF. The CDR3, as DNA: TGTGCCAGCAGGCAGGGGCTCAGCTCCTACAATGAGCAGTTCTTC. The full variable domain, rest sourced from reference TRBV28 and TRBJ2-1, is DVKVTQSSRYLVKRTGEKVFLECVQDMDHENMFWYRQDPGLGLRLIYFSYDVKMKEKGDIPEGYSVSREKKERFSLILESASTNQTSMYLCASRQGLSSYNEQFFGPGTRLTVL.

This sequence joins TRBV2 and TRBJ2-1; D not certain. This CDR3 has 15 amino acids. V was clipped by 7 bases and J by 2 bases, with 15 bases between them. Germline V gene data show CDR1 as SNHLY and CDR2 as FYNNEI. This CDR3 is CASKVPHRTYNEQFF. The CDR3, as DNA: TGTGCCAGCAAAGTCCCTCATCGGACCTACAATGAGCAGTTCTTC.

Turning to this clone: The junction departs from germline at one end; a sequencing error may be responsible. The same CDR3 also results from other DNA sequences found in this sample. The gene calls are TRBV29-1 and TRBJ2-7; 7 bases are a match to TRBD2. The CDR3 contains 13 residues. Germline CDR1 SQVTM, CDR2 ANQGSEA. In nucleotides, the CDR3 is TGCAGCGTAGAAGCGGGGTCGGGCTACGAGCAGTACTTC. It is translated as CSVEAGSGYEQYF.

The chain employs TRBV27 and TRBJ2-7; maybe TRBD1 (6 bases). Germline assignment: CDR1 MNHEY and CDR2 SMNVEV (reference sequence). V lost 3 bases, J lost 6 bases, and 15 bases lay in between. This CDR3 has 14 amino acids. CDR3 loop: CASSFGTGRGEQYF. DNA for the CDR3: TGTGCCAGCAGTTTTGGAACAGGGAGAGGCGAGCAGTACTTC.

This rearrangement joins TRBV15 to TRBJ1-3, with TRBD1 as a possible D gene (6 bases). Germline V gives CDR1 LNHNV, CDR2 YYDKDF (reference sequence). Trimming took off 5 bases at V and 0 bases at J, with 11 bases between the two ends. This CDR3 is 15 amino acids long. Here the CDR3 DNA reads TGTGCCACCAGCGGCCTACAGGGCTCTGGAAACACCATATATTTT. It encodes CATSGLQGSGNTIYF. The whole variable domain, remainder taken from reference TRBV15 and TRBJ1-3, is DAMVIQNPRYQVTQFGKPVTLSCSQTLNHNVMYWYQQKSSQAPKLLFHYYDKDFNNEADTPDNFQSRRPNTSFCFLDIRSPGLGDTAMYLCATSGLQGSGNTIYFGEGSWLTVV.